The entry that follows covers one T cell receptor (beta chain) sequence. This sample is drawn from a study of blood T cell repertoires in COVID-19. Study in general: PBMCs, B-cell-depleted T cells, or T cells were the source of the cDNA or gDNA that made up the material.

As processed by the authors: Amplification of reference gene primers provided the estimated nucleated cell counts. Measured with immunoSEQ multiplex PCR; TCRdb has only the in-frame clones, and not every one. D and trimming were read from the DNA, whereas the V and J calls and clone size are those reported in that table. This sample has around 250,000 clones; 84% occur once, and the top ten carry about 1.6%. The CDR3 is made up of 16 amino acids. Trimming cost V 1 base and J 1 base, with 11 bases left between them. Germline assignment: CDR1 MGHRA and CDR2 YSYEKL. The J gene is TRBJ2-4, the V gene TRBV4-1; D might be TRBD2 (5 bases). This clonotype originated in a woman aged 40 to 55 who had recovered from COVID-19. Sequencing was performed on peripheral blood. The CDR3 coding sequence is TGCGCCAGCAGCCAAGCAGCGGAAGGCGCCAAAAACATTCAGTACTTC. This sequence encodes CASSQAAEGAKNIQYF.